This TCR beta chain was profiled in a study of T cell responses to AZD1222 COVID-19 vaccine. Regarding the study as a whole: Repertoire samples came only from after the peak T cell response.

This clone was seen only a few times. What it recognizes is unknown. Trimming took 1 base from V and 1 from J, leaving 7 bases between them. The CDR3 has 14 residues. Germline V lookup: CDR1 LGHNT, CDR2 FRNRAP. Clones were sequenced by immunoSEQ multiplex PCR, and TCRdb holds only the in-frame ones, with some missing. Of roughly 120,000 clones listed, approximately 85% are singletons. The TCR was taken from an adult in good health. Here the sequenced sample was peripheral blood, taken on day 0 of MenACWY control vaccination. The chain is built from TRBV12-5 and TRBJ1-1; the D is unclear. The CDR3 DNA is TGTGCTAGTGGTTTGGCGGAGGCGAACACTGAAGCTTTCTTT. This gives the protein CASGLAEANTEAFF.